This record covers a single T cell receptor beta chain. Its matching antigen is unknown. Trimming pared 2 bases from V and 2 bases from J, leaving 5 bases between. The CDR3 is 13 amino acids. The germline V gene has CDR1 MGHDK and CDR2 SYGVNS. The data were produced by immunoSEQ multiplex PCR, yet TCRdb's version contains in-frame clones alone and is incomplete. The sample has about 20,000 clones; over 80% are singletons. The data are from a study of PD-1 blockade in classical Hodgkin lymphoma. Study-level points and caveats: Repertoires differed for reasons still undefined, possibly disease activity or prior therapy. Newly diagnosed patients reportedly trailed healthy donors in baseline TCR diversity. TCR diversity in CD4+, not CD8+, cells rose significantly by C4D1.

Each and every patient relapsed after autologous stem cell transplantation, and patients got differing brentuximab vedotin exposure. The chain couples TRBV25-1 to TRBJ2-3; D remains unclear. This sample comprised peripheral blood mononuclear cells (PBMCs), obtained at baseline. The clonotype was recovered from a human donor with classical Hodgkin lymphoma. CDR3 DNA: TGTGCCAGCAGTGAAAGGGACACAGATACGCAGTATTTT. Translating gives CASSERDTDTQYF.